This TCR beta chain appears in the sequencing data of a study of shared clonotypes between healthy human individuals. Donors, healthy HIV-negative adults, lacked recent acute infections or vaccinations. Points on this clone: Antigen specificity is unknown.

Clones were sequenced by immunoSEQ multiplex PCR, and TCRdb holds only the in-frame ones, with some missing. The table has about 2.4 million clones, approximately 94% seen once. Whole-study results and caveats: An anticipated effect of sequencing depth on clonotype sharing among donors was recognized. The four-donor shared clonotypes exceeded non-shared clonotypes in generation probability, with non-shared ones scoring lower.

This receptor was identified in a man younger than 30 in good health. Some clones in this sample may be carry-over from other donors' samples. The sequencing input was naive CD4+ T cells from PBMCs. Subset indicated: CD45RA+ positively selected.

The CDR3, as DNA: TGTGCCAGCAGCCTATGGGTGGGAAACACCATATATTTT. As protein: CASSLWVGNTIYF. V is TRBV7-2 and J is TRBJ1-3; unclear D gene. The CDR3 consists of 13 residues. Germline CDR1 SGHTA, CDR2 FQGNSA. The germline V and J ends were trimmed by 5 bases and 4 bases, with 9 bases remaining between them.